One T cell receptor beta chain is described in this entry. Trimming took off 2 bases at V and 9 bases at J, with 14 bases between the two ends. The length of the CDR3 is 13 residues. Germline V gene lookup returns CDR1 SGHRS and CDR2 YFSETQ. The assay was immunoSEQ multiplex PCR, and TCRdb's table has in-frame clones only and misses some. The table has 300,000 to 450,000 clones, 70% to 90% seen once. The data were obtained in a study of blood T cell repertoires in COVID-19. As for the study in general: Two consecutive negative NP/OP PCR tests, clearance, or resolved symptoms defined Cohort 3 recovery.

Material: PBMCs or T cells enriched from blood (not recorded which). This chain links TRBV5-1 with TRBJ1-2, with D maybe TRBD1 (5 bases). This receptor was obtained from a man aged 40-55 years in a cohort exposed to, infected with or recovered from COVID-19 (not recorded which). CDR3 nucleotide sequence: TGCGCCAGCAGCTTTGGTAGGGGTGATCGCTACACCTTC. It codes for CASSFGRGDRYTF.